Detailed here is one T cell receptor (beta chain). Seattle patient enrollment occurred during active infection, with longitudinal follow-up thereafter. This entry is derived from a study of blood T cell repertoires in COVID-19. Study information: The study drew acute and convalescent COVID-19 samples from the United States, Italy and Spain. T cells, B-cell-depleted T cells, or PBMCs provided the cDNA or gDNA that served as material.

Germline V gene lookup returns CDR1 MNHEY and CDR2 SMNVEV (reference sequence). The CDR3 sequence is 15 residues long. V trimming: 2 bases; J trimming: 5 bases; junction bases outside the gene matches: 5. Only in-frame clones appear in the TCRdb table, and some are missing; sequencing was by immunoSEQ multiplex PCR. The sample consists of 300,000 to 400,000 clones, 87% of them appearing once. What was sequenced was peripheral blood. The J gene is TRBJ2-3, the V gene TRBV27, with 9 nucleotides matching TRBD2. The TCR comes from a man aged 25-45 years with COVID-19, enrolled during active disease. The CDR3 sequence: CASSLAGGPRDTQYF. Written as DNA, the CDR3 is TGTGCCAGCAGTTTAGCGGGAGGGCCCCGAGATACGCAGTATTTT.